The rows below give T cell receptor beta chains drawn from one sample of a study of blood T cells in healthy people across ages. TCRdb reprocessed the 5' RACE reads with MiXCR, giving one entry per CDR3 protein. The table includes 1.5 million to 2 million distinct CDR3 sequences, around half detected once. The sequencing input was blood. Source of these receptors: a woman in her thirties or forties in good health. Each CDR3 is given with its conserved first and last residue. D genes are given only for firm matches. Some rows have no size entry. The others give once, few or many, or a class for an expanded clone.

abundance	len	d_gene	v_gene	j_gene	CDR3nt	CDR3aa
NA	15	NA	TRBV9	TRBJ2-5	TGTGTCAGCAGCGGGGGACAGCCGTACCAAGAGACCCAGTACTTC	CVSSGGQPYQETQYF
NA	14	NA	TRBV6-5	TRBJ2-7	TGTGCCAGCAGTGCGGACTCAACAGGCTACGAGCAGTACTTC	CASSADSTGYEQYF
NA	13	NA	TRBV7-2	TRBJ2-3	TGTGCCAGCAGGAGGGGACGGACAGATACGCAGTATTTT	CASRRGRTDTQYF
NA	14	NA	TRBV6-5	TRBJ2-5	TGTGCCAGCAGCCCGTGGGGGCGAGGAGAGACCCAGTACTTC	CASSPWGRGETQYF
NA	18	TRBD2	TRBV7-2	TRBJ2-4	TGTGCCAGCAGCCCACGCCAGCGGGGTTCCTCGGCGGGTAACATTCAGTACTTC	CASSPRQRGSSAGNIQYF
many	16	NA	TRBV10-3	TRBJ2-1	TGTGCCATCAGTGAGGTTCAGGGGCGGCTGACACATGAGCAGTTCTTC	CAISEVQGRLTHEQFF
NA	16	TRBD2	TRBV20-1	TRBJ2-7	TGCAGTGCTAGAGAATTGCTAGCGGGGGGGTCGGGCGAGCAGTACTTC	CSARELLAGGSGEQYF
NA	15	NA	TRBV7-2	TRBJ2-3	TGTGCCAGCAGCTTATATCGTAGCGAAACAGATACGCAGTATTTT	CASSLYRSETDTQYF
NA	14	NA	TRBV11-2	TRBJ2-5	TGTGCCAGCAGCCACCAGGGACATCAAGAGACCCAGTACTTC	CASSHQGHQETQYF
NA	14	NA	TRBV20-1	TRBJ1-2	TGCAGTGCTAGACCCCCGGGCCGTTTCTATGGCTACACCTTC	CSARPPGRFYGYTF
NA	15	NA	TRBV7-6	TRBJ1-1	TGTGCCAGCAGCTTAGATGAACAGTTGAACACTGAAGCTTTCTTT	CASSLDEQLNTEAFF
NA	18	TRBD2	TRBV5-1	TRBJ2-3	TGCGCCAGCAGCTTCGGACTAGCGGGGGGCTTACGCACAGATACGCAGTATTTT	CASSFGLAGGLRTDTQYF
few	15	NA	TRBV20-1	TRBJ2-7	TGCAGTGCTAGACCAGAGGGCCCCCGAGGCAACGAGCAGTACTTC	CSARPEGPRGNEQYF
NA	13	NA	TRBV20-1	TRBJ2-1	TGCAGTGCTAGTGAAGCCCCCGGCAATGAGCAGTTCTTC	CSASEAPGNEQFF
NA	14	NA	TRBV9	TRBJ2-5	TGTGCCAGCAGCCACCCGGTCGGCGGGGATGAGCAGTACTTC	CASSHPVGGDEQYF
NA	15	NA	TRBV4-2	TRBJ1-6	TGTGCCAGCAGCCAAGAAGGGCAGAATAATTCACCCCTCCACTTT	CASSQEGQNNSPLHF
NA	18	NA	TRBV7-2	TRBJ2-1	TGTGCCAGCAGCTTAGCGAAGGGGAGGCATAGTGAGTACAATGAGCAGTTCTTC	CASSLAKGRHSEYNEQFF
few	16	TRBD1	TRBV27	TRBJ1-2	TGTGCCAGCAGTTTAAGTGGGGACAGGGACTACTATGGCTACACCTTC	CASSLSGDRDYYGYTF
once	13	NA	TRBV29-1	TRBJ1-2	TGCAGCGTTGAAGATCAGGGCAGCTATGGCTACACCTTC	CSVEDQGSYGYTF
NA	18	TRBD1	TRBV6-5	TRBJ1-5	TGTGCCAGCAGTTACTGGGCTAGACAGGGAACACCCTATCAGCCCCAGCATTTT	CASSYWARQGTPYQPQHF
few	11	NA	TRBV20-1	TRBJ1-5	TGCAGTGCTAGAGACGGGCAGCCCCAGCATTTT	CSARDGQPQHF
once	13	TRBD1	TRBV29-1	TRBJ2-7	TGCAGCGTTGTGACAGGGGCGACCTCGAAGCAGTACTTC	CSVVTGATSKQYF
NA	13	NA	TRBV28	TRBJ1-1	TGTGCCGGCACCGGACGGCGAGGGACTGAAGCTTTCTTT	CAGTGRRGTEAFF
few	10	NA	TRBV13	TRBJ2-4	TGTGCCAGCAACCGGGGAGTGCAGTACTTC	CASNRGVQYF
NA	15	TRBD2	TRBV2	TRBJ2-5	TGTGCCAGCAGTTTAGCGGGGGGCACCAAAGAGACCCAGTACTTC	CASSLAGGTKETQYF
once	14	TRBD1	TRBV19	TRBJ2-7	TGTGCCAGTAGTATTTTAGGGACAGCCTACGAGCAGTACTTC	CASSILGTAYEQYF
NA	17	TRBD2	TRBV6-1	TRBJ2-3	TGTGCCAGCAGTCTAGCGGGGGGCAACTATGTAACAGATACGCAGTATTTT	CASSLAGGNYVTDTQYF
NA	20	NA	TRBV4-3	TRBJ1-6	TGCGCCAGCAGCCAAGATCTTTCTTCGCCGTTCAGCTCCTATAATTCACCCCTCCACTTT	CASSQDLSSPFSSYNSPLHF
NA	16	TRBD2	TRBV6-4	TRBJ2-3	TGTGCCAGCAGTGTAATTGGCGGGGGGTCCACAGATACGCAGTATTTT	CASSVIGGGSTDTQYF
NA	16	TRBD2	TRBV5-1	TRBJ2-5	TGCGCCAGCAGCTACGGGACTAGCGGGGCAGATGGGACCCAGTACTTC	CASSYGTSGADGTQYF
NA	14	NA	TRBV5-6	TRBJ2-4	TGTGCCAGCAGCTCCGGGACGGCTCGAGGGGAGCAGTACTTC	CASSSGTARGEQYF
NA	12	NA	TRBV18	TRBJ2-5	TGTGCCAGCGCCCGGGGACAAGAGACCCAGTACTTC	CASARGQETQYF
NA	16	TRBD2	TRBV9	TRBJ2-1	TGTGCCAGCAGCGCCTCGGGCGGGGGGCCCTACAATGAGCAGTTCTTC	CASSASGGGPYNEQFF
NA	13	NA	TRBV28	TRBJ2-5	TGTGCCAGCAGTCCGGACACGGATGGGACCCAGTACTTC	CASSPDTDGTQYF
few	15	NA	TRBV4-1	TRBJ1-2	TGCGCCAGCAGCCAAGCATTGTCGGCAGGCTATGGCTACACCTTC	CASSQALSAGYGYTF
NA	15	TRBD2	TRBV28	TRBJ2-7	TGTGCCAGCAGTCGAGCGGGGCAGACGTCCTACGAGCAGTACTTC	CASSRAGQTSYEQYF
NA	15	TRBD2	TRBV7-9	TRBJ2-3	TGTGCCAGCGCCCGGATAGCGGGGAGCACAGATACGCAGTATTTT	CASARIAGSTDTQYF
NA	16	TRBD1	TRBV5-6	TRBJ1-5	TGTGCCAGCAGCGCATACACAGGGGGTGGCAATCAGCCCCAGCATTTT	CASSAYTGGGNQPQHF
NA	14	NA	TRBV12-3/TRBV12-4	TRBJ2-7	TGTGCCAGCAGTGTACGCAGGTGGGGGTACGAGCAGTACTTC	CASSVRRWGYEQYF
few	13	NA	TRBV12-3/TRBV12-4	TRBJ1-2	TGTGCCAGCAGTTCCCCGGGGGTCTGGGGCTACACCTTC	CASSSPGVWGYTF
NA	15	TRBD2	TRBV20-1	TRBJ2-1	TGCAGTGCTCCGGTCCCTAGCGGGTCCAAGGGGACCCAGTTCTTC	CSAPVPSGSKGTQFF
few	17	TRBD1	TRBV12-3/TRBV12-4	TRBJ2-7	TGTGCCAGCAGTTCCGGGACAGGGGGCTTAAGTCGGAACGAGCAGTACTTC	CASSSGTGGLSRNEQYF
few	18	NA	TRBV4-2	TRBJ2-5	TGTGCCAGCAGCCAAGATACAGGGATAAGGAGAGATCAAGAGACCCAGTACTTC	CASSQDTGIRRDQETQYF
NA	13	NA	TRBV5-4	TRBJ2-7	TGTGCCAGCAGCGACGGGACTTTTTACGAGCAGTACTTC	CASSDGTFYEQYF
many	15	NA	TRBV24-1	TRBJ2-3	TGTGCCACCAGTGATTTGCGAGCGGAAACAGATACGCAGTATTTT	CATSDLRAETDTQYF
NA	15	TRBD1	TRBV6-1	TRBJ2-5	TGTGCCAGCAGTGACCGCGGGACAGGGTTAAAGACCCAGTACTTC	CASSDRGTGLKTQYF
NA	16	NA	TRBV27	TRBJ2-6	TGTGCCAGCAGTTGGATTGGGGGAACTGGGGCCAACGTCCTGACTTTC	CASSWIGGTGANVLTF
few	14	NA	TRBV7-8	TRBJ2-3	TGTGCCAGCAGCTTTGCGGACCTCTCGGGTACGCAGTATTTT	CASSFADLSGTQYF
NA	14	NA	TRBV4-3	TRBJ2-3	TGCGCCAGCAGCCAAATAAAGGGCCCGGATACGCAGTATTTT	CASSQIKGPDTQYF
NA	16	NA	TRBV20-1	TRBJ1-6	TGCAGTGCTAGTCCCGGGTTTGGCTCTTATAATTCACCCCTCCACTTT	CSASPGFGSYNSPLHF
once	15	NA	TRBV6-6	TRBJ2-3	TGTGCCAGCAGTGTGCCGCGAAAGAACACAGATACGCAGTATTTT	CASSVPRKNTDTQYF
NA	15	TRBD1	TRBV5-1	TRBJ1-1	TGCGCCAGCAGCTTCGGGACAGCAATAAACACTGAAGCTTTCTTT	CASSFGTAINTEAFF